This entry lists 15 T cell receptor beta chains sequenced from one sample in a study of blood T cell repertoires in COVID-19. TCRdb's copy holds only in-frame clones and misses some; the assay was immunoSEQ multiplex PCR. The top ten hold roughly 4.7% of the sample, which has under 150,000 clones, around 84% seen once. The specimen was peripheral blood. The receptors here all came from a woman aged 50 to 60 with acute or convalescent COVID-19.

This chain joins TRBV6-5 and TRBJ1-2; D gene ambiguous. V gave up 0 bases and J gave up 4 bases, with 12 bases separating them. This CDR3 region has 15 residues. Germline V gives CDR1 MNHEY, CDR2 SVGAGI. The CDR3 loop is CASSYSKNGLYGYTF. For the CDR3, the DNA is TGTGCCAGCAGTTACTCGAAGAACGGACTCTATGGCTACACCTTC.

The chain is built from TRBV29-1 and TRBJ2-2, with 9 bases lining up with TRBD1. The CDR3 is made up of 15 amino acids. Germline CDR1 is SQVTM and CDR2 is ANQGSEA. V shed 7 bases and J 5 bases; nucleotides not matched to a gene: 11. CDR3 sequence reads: CSARPGQGLTGELFF. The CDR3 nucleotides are TGCAGCGCTAGACCGGGACAGGGATTAACCGGGGAGCTGTTTTTT.

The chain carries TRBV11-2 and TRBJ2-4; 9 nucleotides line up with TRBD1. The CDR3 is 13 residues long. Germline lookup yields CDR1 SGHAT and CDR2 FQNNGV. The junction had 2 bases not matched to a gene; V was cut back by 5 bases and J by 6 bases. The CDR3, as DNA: TGTGCCAGCAGCGGGGGACAGGGAAACATTCAGTACTTC. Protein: CASSGGQGNIQYF.

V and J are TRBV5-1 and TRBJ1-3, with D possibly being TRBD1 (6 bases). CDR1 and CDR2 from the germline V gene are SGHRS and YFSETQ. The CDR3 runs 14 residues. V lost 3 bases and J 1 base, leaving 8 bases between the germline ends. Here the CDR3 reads CASSSRGSGNTIYF. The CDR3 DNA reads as TGCGCCAGCAGCTCCAGGGGTTCTGGAAACACCATATATTTT.

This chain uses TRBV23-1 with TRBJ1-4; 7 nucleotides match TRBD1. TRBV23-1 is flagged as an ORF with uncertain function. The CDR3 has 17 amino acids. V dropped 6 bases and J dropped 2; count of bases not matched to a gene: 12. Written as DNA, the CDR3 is TGCGCCAGCAGGGATAGACAGGGTAGGAGGACTAATGAAAAACTGTTTTTT. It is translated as CASRDRQGRRTNEKLFF.

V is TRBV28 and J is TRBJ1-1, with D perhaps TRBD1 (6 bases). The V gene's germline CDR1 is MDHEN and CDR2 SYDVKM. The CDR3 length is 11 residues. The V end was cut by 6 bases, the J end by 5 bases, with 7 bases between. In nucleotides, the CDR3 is TGTGCCAGCAGAACAGGGACTGAAGCTTTCTTT. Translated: CASRTGTEAFF.

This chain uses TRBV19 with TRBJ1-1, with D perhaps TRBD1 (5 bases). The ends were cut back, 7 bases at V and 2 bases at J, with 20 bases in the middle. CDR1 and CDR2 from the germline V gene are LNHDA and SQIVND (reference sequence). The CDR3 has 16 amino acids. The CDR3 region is CASTPQPLRTNTEAFF. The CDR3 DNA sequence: TGTGCCAGTACCCCACAACCGTTGCGGACAAACACTGAAGCTTTCTTT.

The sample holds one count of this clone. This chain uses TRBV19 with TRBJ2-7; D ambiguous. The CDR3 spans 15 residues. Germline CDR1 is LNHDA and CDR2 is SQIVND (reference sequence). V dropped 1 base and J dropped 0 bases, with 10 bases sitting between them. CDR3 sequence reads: CASSIVPGSSYEQYF. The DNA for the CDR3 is TGTGCCAGTAGTATAGTTCCAGGAAGCTCCTACGAGCAGTACTTC. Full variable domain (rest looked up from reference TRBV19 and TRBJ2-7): DGGITQSPKYLFRKEGQNVTLSCEQNLNHDAMYWYRQDPGQGLRLIYYSQIVNDFQKGDIAEGYSVSREKKESFPLTVTSAQKNPTAFYLCASSIVPGSSYEQYFGPGTRLTVT.

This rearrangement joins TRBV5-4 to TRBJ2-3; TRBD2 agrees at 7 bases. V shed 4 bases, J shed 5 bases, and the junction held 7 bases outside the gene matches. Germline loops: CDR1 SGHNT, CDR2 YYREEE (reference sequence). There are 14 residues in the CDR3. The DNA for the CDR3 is TGTGCCAGCAGCCAGCGGGACGGTGGAGATACGCAGTATTTT. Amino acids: CASSQRDGGDTQYF.

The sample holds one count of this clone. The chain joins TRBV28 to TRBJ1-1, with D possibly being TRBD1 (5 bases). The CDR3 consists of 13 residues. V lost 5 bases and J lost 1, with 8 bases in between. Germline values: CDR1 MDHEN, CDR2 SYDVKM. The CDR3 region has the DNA TGTGCCAGCAGTGATCAGGGGAACACTGAAGCTTTCTTT. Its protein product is CASSDQGNTEAFF.

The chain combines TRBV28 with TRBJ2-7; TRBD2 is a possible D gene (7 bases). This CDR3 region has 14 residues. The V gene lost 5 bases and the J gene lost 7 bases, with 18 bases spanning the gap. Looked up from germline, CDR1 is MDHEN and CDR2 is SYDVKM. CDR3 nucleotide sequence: TGTGCCAGCAGTCTTGCGGGGGCCCCTCGAGAGCAGTACTTC. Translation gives CASSLAGAPREQYF.

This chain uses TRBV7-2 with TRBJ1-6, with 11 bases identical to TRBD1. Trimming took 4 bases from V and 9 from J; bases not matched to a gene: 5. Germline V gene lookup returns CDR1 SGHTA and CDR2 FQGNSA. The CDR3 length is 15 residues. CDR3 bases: TGTGCCAGCAGCTCCTCTGGGACAGGGGGTTCACCCCTCCACTTT. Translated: CASSSSGTGGSPLHF.

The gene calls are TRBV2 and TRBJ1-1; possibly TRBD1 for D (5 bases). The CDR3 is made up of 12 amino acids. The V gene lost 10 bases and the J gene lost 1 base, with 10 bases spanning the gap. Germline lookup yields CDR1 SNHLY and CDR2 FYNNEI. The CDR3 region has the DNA TGTGCCATTGGGGCCTCGAACACTGAAGCTTTCTTT. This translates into CAIGASNTEAFF.

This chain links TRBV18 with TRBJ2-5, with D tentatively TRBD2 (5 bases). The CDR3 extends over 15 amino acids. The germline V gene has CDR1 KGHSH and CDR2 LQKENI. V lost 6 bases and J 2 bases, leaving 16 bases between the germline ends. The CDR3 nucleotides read TGTGCCAGCTCCCGCGGTGCGGGCCAGCAAGAGACCCAGTACTTC. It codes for CASSRGAGQQETQYF.

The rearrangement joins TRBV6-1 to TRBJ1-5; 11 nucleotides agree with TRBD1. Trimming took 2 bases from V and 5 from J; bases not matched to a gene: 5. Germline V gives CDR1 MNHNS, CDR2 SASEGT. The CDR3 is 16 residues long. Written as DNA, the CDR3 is TGTGCCAGCAGTGAAACGGGACAGGGGGGATATCAGCCCCAGCATTTT. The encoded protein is CASSETGQGGYQPQHF.